Only one count was recorded for the clone carrying this T cell receptor beta chain. This specimen belongs to a study of blood T cell repertoires in COVID-19. Background on the study: The United States, Italy and Spain were the sources of the acute and convalescent COVID-19 samples.

CDR3 length equals 14 residues. CDR1 is GTSNPN, CDR2 SVGIG, per germline (reference sequence). V was pared by 1 base and J by 8 bases, with 8 bases of the junction left unmatched. This table comes from immunoSEQ multiplex PCR, and its TCRdb copy is limited to in-frame clones, with some not included. The sample includes hundreds of thousands of clones, 88% of them seen just once. The V call is TRBV30, the J call TRBJ1-2, with 9 bases fitting TRBD1. The clonotype was recovered from a woman between 65 and 79 years old with COVID-19, enrolled during active disease. Material for sequencing was peripheral blood. As DNA, the CDR3 is TGTGCCTGGAGTGCCACAGGGGGCCTATCGGGCTACACCTTC. This gives the protein CAWSATGGLSGYTF.